This TCR beta chain was found in a study of regulatory T cells in long-lasting Graves disease. With iRepertoire HTBI primers and Arm-PCR of CDR3 regions, TCR beta libraries were built. TCRdb redid the calling of the multiplex PCR reads with MiXCR, one entry per CDR3 protein. This sample has 400,000 to 500,000 distinct CDR3 sequences, with over 14% found just once. This clonotype was recorded many times. Time point noted: newly diagnosed GD, antithyroid drugs for less than 3 months. RNA from PBMCs was the source of the TCR library. Separately, the same data were catalogued under a study of T cells in Graves' hyperthyroidism and ophthalmopathy.

The material sequenced was peripheral blood mononuclear cells (PBMCs), taken at new diagnosis, from a patient treated with antithyroid drugs. The clonotype was recovered from a middle-aged woman with Graves disease.

The CDR3 reads CASGATNEKLFF. The CDR3 DNA follows: TGTGCCAGCGGCGCAACTAATGAAAAACTGTTTTTT. The chain couples TRBV27 to TRBJ1-4; D gene ambiguous. Trimming left V 8 bases short and J 0 bases short, with 4 bases between. The germline CDR1 and CDR2 sequences are MNHEY and SMNVEV (reference sequence). The CDR3 totals 12 residues.